The rows below give T cell receptor beta chains drawn from one sample of a study of blood T cell repertoires in COVID-19. Generated by immunoSEQ multiplex PCR, the TCRdb table keeps only in-frame clones and is missing some. The sample contains more than 300,000 clones, more than 75% of which appear only once. The sample consisted of PBMCs or T cells enriched from blood (not recorded which). These receptor sequences come from a man aged 35 to 55 in a cohort exposed to, infected with or recovered from COVID-19 (not recorded which). Both conserved end residues are part of each CDR3. Each record gives: D gene, clone size, J gene, V gene, CDR3 DNA, CDR3 protein. D genes are given only for firm matches. Some rows mark clone size as missing; the rest say once, few, many or name a class of expanded clone.

d_call: TRBD2
clone_size: -
j_call: TRBJ2-1
v_call: TRBV3-1/TRBV3-2
cdr3_nt: TGTGCCAGCAGCCAAACCGGCGGGAGGGCCTACAATGAGCAGTTCTTC
cdr3_aa: CASSQTGGRAYNEQFF

d_call: -
clone_size: -
j_call: TRBJ2-1
v_call: TRBV30
cdr3_nt: TGTGCCTGGAGCTTCGGGGGAGGTTTACCCAATGAGCAGTTCTTC
cdr3_aa: CAWSFGGGLPNEQFF

d_call: TRBD1
clone_size: -
j_call: TRBJ1-2
v_call: TRBV7-9
cdr3_nt: TGTGCCAGCAGCTTGGGGGCACAGGGGGCGGAAGGCTACACCTTC
cdr3_aa: CASSLGAQGAEGYTF

d_call: -
clone_size: -
j_call: TRBJ1-1
v_call: TRBV5-1
cdr3_nt: TGCGCCAGCAGCGACCGGGATCAAGCTTTCTTT
cdr3_aa: CASSDRDQAFF

d_call: -
clone_size: -
j_call: TRBJ1-2
v_call: TRBV30
cdr3_nt: TGTGCCTGGAGTTTGACAGGCCCCGTCATCCTTGGCTACACCTTC
cdr3_aa: CAWSLTGPVILGYTF

d_call: TRBD1
clone_size: -
j_call: TRBJ1-2
v_call: TRBV28
cdr3_nt: TGTGCCAGCAGTCCTGACAGGGGGCGGCATAACTATGGCTACACCTTC
cdr3_aa: CASSPDRGRHNYGYTF

d_call: -
clone_size: once
j_call: TRBJ1-2
v_call: TRBV11-1
cdr3_nt: TGTGCCAGCAGCTCTTCCCGGACAGCAAACTATGGCTACACCTTC
cdr3_aa: CASSSSRTANYGYTF

d_call: -
clone_size: -
j_call: TRBJ2-7
v_call: TRBV7-9
cdr3_nt: TGTGCCAGCAGCTTAGGTCGCGAGCAGTACTTC
cdr3_aa: CASSLGREQYF

d_call: -
clone_size: -
j_call: TRBJ2-3
v_call: TRBV20-1
cdr3_nt: TGCAGTGCTAGTCGGGGAGCGGGCACAGATACGCAGTATTTT
cdr3_aa: CSASRGAGTDTQYF

d_call: -
clone_size: once
j_call: TRBJ2-7
v_call: TRBV18
cdr3_nt: TGTGCCAGCTCATATGGGGGACTCGTGAACGAGCAGTACTTC
cdr3_aa: CASSYGGLVNEQYF

d_call: TRBD2
clone_size: -
j_call: TRBJ2-3
v_call: TRBV27
cdr3_nt: TGTGCCAGCAGTCTCCGTCGCTCGCGTTCTAGCGGGGCTAGCACAGATACGCAGTATTTT
cdr3_aa: CASSLRRSRSSGASTDTQYF

d_call: TRBD1
clone_size: -
j_call: TRBJ1-2
v_call: TRBV27
cdr3_nt: TGTGCCAGCAGTTTGAGACAGGGCGTCTATGGCTACACCTTC
cdr3_aa: CASSLRQGVYGYTF

d_call: -
clone_size: few
j_call: TRBJ1-6
v_call: TRBV18
cdr3_nt: TGTGCCAGCTCACCGAAGCAGGGCGGGAGCTCCTATAATTCACCCCTCCACTTT
cdr3_aa: CASSPKQGGSSYNSPLHF

d_call: -
clone_size: -
j_call: TRBJ1-1
v_call: TRBV5-6
cdr3_nt: TGTGCCAGCAGCCGATTGGACAGCACAGAAGCTTTCTTT
cdr3_aa: CASSRLDSTEAFF

d_call: -
clone_size: -
j_call: TRBJ1-5
v_call: TRBV27
cdr3_nt: TGTGCCAGCAGTTTGGGAGGGAGCGGCAATCAGCCCCAGCATTTT
cdr3_aa: CASSLGGSGNQPQHF

d_call: TRBD1
clone_size: -
j_call: TRBJ2-7
v_call: TRBV3-1/TRBV3-2
cdr3_nt: TGTGCCAGCAGCCGTCCCGGGACAGGCTCCTACGAGCAGTACTTC
cdr3_aa: CASSRPGTGSYEQYF

d_call: TRBD1
clone_size: few
j_call: TRBJ1-3
v_call: TRBV3-1/TRBV3-2
cdr3_nt: TGTGCCAGCAGTCTACAGGGGGCGCCTGGAAACACCATATATTTT
cdr3_aa: CASSLQGAPGNTIYF

d_call: TRBD1
clone_size: few
j_call: TRBJ1-1
v_call: TRBV28
cdr3_nt: TGTGCCAGCAGTTTCTATGGACAGGGGGAAGCTTTCTTT
cdr3_aa: CASSFYGQGEAFF

d_call: -
clone_size: -
j_call: TRBJ2-1
v_call: TRBV7-9
cdr3_nt: TGTGCCAGCAGTCCACAGGTGAATGAGCAGTTCTTC
cdr3_aa: CASSPQVNEQFF

d_call: -
clone_size: -
j_call: TRBJ1-2
v_call: TRBV3-1/TRBV3-2
cdr3_nt: TGTGCCAGCAGCCAGGACCTGACAGTCGGGTGGGGCTACACCTTC
cdr3_aa: CASSQDLTVGWGYTF

d_call: TRBD1
clone_size: -
j_call: TRBJ1-5
v_call: TRBV28
cdr3_nt: TGTGCCAGCAGTCCCCCGGGACAGGGAACGCCCCAGCATTTT
cdr3_aa: CASSPPGQGTPQHF

d_call: -
clone_size: -
j_call: TRBJ2-7
v_call: TRBV21-1
cdr3_nt: TGTGCCACCCCAGGCGTACAGGAAAGCCACGAGCAGTACTTC
cdr3_aa: CATPGVQESHEQYF

d_call: TRBD2
clone_size: -
j_call: TRBJ2-7
v_call: TRBV7-6
cdr3_nt: TGTGCCAGCAGCTTAGGTCTAGCGGGAGAAACCTACGAGCAGTACTTC
cdr3_aa: CASSLGLAGETYEQYF